Below, 13 T cell receptor beta chains from the same sample are listed, as sequenced in a study of cytotoxic CD8 clonotypes in ibrutinib-treated CLL. Clones were sequenced by immunoSEQ multiplex PCR, and TCRdb holds only the in-frame ones, with some missing. The data contain more than 200,000 clones, 60% to 75% of them singletons. The sample was PBMCs, taken after 24 months of ibrutinib treatment. All receptors come from a human donor with chronic lymphocytic leukemia.

This clone came up a few times. This chain links TRBV29-1 with TRBJ1-5; D is ambiguous. Between the trimmed V and J ends, which lost 2 bases and 6 bases, there was a span of 14 bases. This CDR3 comprises 14 residues. The germline V gene has CDR1 SQVTM and CDR2 ANQGSEA. CDR3 in amino acids: CSVEIGPAGQPQHF. In nucleotides, the CDR3 is TGCAGCGTTGAAATCGGGCCCGCTGGTCAGCCCCAGCATTTT.

V gene TRBV18 combines with J gene TRBJ2-1, with D unresolved. CDR1 and CDR2 (germline): KGHSH, LQKENI. CDR3 length: 17 amino acids. V was pared by 4 bases and J by 3 bases, with 19 bases between. Here the CDR3 reads CASSLQSIFNSYNEQFF. The CDR3 DNA reads TGTGCCAGCTCACTCCAGAGTATATTCAATAGCTACAATGAGCAGTTCTTC.

J is TRBJ2-1 and V is TRBV7-6; D is ambiguous. Germline V gene lookup returns CDR1 SGHVS and CDR2 FNYEAQ. The CDR3 contains 18 residues. The V end lost 5 bases, the J end lost 0 bases, and 20 bases lay between the germline ends. The DNA of the CDR3 is TGTGCCAGCAGCCACTTAAAAGAGACGGATAGCTCCTACAATGAGCAGTTCTTC. This gives the protein CASSHLKETDSSYNEQFF.

This CDR3 is CASSLSLALDEQFF. The DNA of the CDR3 is TGTGCCAGCAGCCTTTCATTAGCGTTAGATGAGCAGTTCTTC. The J gene is TRBJ2-1, the V gene TRBV6-6, with a weak D call TRBD2 (5 bases). Trimming stripped 6 bases from V and 8 bases from J, with 17 bases between. CDR1 is MNHNY, CDR2 SVGAGI, per germline (reference sequence). The CDR3 loop spans 14 amino acids.

The chain is built from TRBV7-2 and TRBJ2-5; the D gene is possibly TRBD2 (7 bases). V shed 7 bases and J shed 4 bases, with 19 bases lying between them. The germline gives CDR1 SGHTA, CDR2 FQGNSA. The CDR3 is made up of 15 amino acids. DNA of the CDR3: TGTGCCAGCACCCCCCCGTTGGGAGGGGGAGAGACCCAGTACTTC. Protein product: CASTPPLGGGETQYF.

The V gene is TRBV28, the J gene TRBJ1-1; tentatively, D is TRBD1 (6 bases). V was clipped by 5 bases and J by 4 bases, with 8 bases between them. Germline CDR1 is MDHEN and CDR2 is SYDVKM. The CDR3 contains 12 residues. The CDR3 nucleotides read TGTGCCAGCAGTCCACAGGGCACTGAAGCTTTCTTT. Translated, it gives CASSPQGTEAFF.

This rearrangement joins TRBV4-3 to TRBJ2-7; tentative D call: TRBD1 (5 bases). Germline V gene sequence: CDR1 LGHNA, CDR2 YSLEER. The CDR3 consists of 14 residues. Trimming removed 1 base from V and 2 bases from J, with 9 bases in between. The CDR3 coding sequence is TGCGCCAGCAGCCAAGGAATGGGGCCCTACGAGCAGTACTTC. It specifies CASSQGMGPYEQYF.

The gene calls are TRBV7-2 and TRBJ2-3; 10 positions agree with TRBD2. Germline CDR1 is SGHTA and CDR2 is FQGNSA. J gave up 1 base and V 4 bases, and 5 bases lay outside the gene matches. The CDR3 has 16 amino acids. The CDR3 is CASSSRGTSGTDTQYF. The CDR3 region has the DNA TGTGCCAGCAGCTCGAGGGGGACTAGCGGCACAGATACGCAGTATTTT.

The chain couples TRBV15 to TRBJ2-2; TRBD1 matches at 7 bases. Germline V gene lookup returns CDR1 LNHNV and CDR2 YYDKDF (reference sequence). This CDR3 is built from 14 residues. The V and J ends lost 1 base and 7 bases, in that order; junction bases with no gene match: 3. CDR3 in amino acids: CATSRGGGVGELFF. In DNA form, the CDR3 reads TGTGCCACCAGCAGAGGAGGGGGCGTCGGGGAGCTGTTTTTT.

In regard to this clone: The junction does not match germline at one end; this may be a read error. The V and J genes are TRBV7-2 and TRBJ2-7, with D unclear. The CDR3 is 11 residues long. Germline V CDR1 and CDR2: SGHTA, FQGNSA. The DNA of the CDR3 is TGTGCCAGCAGCTCCTCCTCCGAGCAGTACTTC. Translated: CASSSSSEQYF.

This clone was seen more than once but under ten times. V usage is TRBV7-2 and J usage is TRBJ2-1; TRBD2 agrees at 8 bases. The V gene end was trimmed by 3 bases and the J gene end by 4 bases; junction bases not matched to a gene: 8. This CDR3 is built from 16 residues. CDR1 is SGHTA, CDR2 FQGNSA, per germline. The DNA for the CDR3 is TGTGCCAGCAGCTTGGATCCGGGACTAGTATACAATGAGCAGTTCTTC. This gives the protein CASSLDPGLVYNEQFF.

The rearrangement links TRBV9 to TRBJ2-1, with a possible D match to TRBD2 (5 bases). CDR1 SGDLS and CDR2 YYNGEE come from the germline V gene. The V end lost 2 bases, the J end lost 0 bases, and 9 bases lay between the germline ends. This CDR3 has 15 amino acids. The CDR3, as DNA: TGTGCCAGCAGCGTGTATCGGGGCTCCTACAATGAGCAGTTCTTC. Its protein product is CASSVYRGSYNEQFF.

The chain combines TRBV5-1 with TRBJ2-7, with 10 bases fitting TRBD2. The CDR3 totals 16 residues. Germline values: CDR1 SGHRS, CDR2 YFSETQ. V lost 0 bases, J lost 3 bases, and 6 bases stayed unmatched. The CDR3 protein is CASSLALAGELYEQYF. CDR3 coding DNA: TGCGCCAGCAGCTTGGCTCTAGCGGGAGAACTCTACGAGCAGTACTTC.